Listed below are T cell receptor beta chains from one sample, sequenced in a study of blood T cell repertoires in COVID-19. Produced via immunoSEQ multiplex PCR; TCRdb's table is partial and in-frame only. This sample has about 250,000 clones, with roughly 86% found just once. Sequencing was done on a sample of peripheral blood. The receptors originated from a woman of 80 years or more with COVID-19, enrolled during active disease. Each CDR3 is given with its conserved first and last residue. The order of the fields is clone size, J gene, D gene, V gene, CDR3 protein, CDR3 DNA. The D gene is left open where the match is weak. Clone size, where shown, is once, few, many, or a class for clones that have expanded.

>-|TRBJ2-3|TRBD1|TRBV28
CASSRDRGTDTQYF
TGTGCCAGCAGTAGGGACAGGGGCACAGATACGCAGTATTTT
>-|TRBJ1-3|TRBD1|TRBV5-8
CASSPGTGRADTIYF
TGTGCCAGCAGCCCCGGGACAGGCAGAGCGGACACCATATATTTT
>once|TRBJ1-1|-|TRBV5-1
CASSPHTGQNTEAFF
TGCGCCAGCAGCCCTCATACGGGACAGAACACTGAAGCTTTCTTT
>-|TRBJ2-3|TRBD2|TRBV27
CASSGEGRSTDTQYF
TGTGCCAGCAGTGGGGAGGGTCGTTCCACAGATACGCAGTATTTT
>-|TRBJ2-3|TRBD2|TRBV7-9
CATNRGEGTDTQYF
TGTGCCACCAATCGGGGGGAGGGAACAGATACGCAGTATTTT
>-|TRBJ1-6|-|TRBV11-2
CASSAQVSNSPLHF
TGTGCCAGCAGCGCGCAGGTTTCCAATTCACCCCTCCACTTT
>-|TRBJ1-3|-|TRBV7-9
CASSPSGNTIYF
TGTGCCAGCAGCCCAAGCGGAAACACCATATATTTT
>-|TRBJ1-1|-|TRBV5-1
CASSLYTGESTEAFF
TGCGCCAGCAGCTTATACACGGGGGAGTCCACTGAAGCTTTCTTT
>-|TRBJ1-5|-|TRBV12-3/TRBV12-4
CASSSGQPQHF
TGTGCCAGCAGTTCAGGTCAGCCCCAGCATTTT
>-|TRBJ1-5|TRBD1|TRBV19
CASSMFQGDMGQPQHF
TGTGCCAGTAGTATGTTCCAGGGGGACATGGGTCAGCCCCAGCATTTT
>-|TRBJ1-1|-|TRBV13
CASSTGQNTEAFF
TGTGCCAGCAGCACCGGACAGAACACTGAAGCTTTCTTT
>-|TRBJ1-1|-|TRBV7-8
CASSLVHSEAFF
TGTGCCAGCAGCTTAGTTCATAGTGAAGCTTTCTTT
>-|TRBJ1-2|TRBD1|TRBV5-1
CASSSTGGPYGYTF
TGCGCCAGCAGCTCGACAGGGGGCCCCTATGGCTACACCTTC
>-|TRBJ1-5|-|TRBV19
CASTIGRGGNQPQHF
TGTGCCAGTACCATAGGGCGGGGAGGCAATCAGCCCCAGCATTTT
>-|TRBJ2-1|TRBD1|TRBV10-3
CAIRSGTGTSEQFF
TGTGCCATCAGATCCGGGACAGGAACCTCGGAGCAGTTCTTC
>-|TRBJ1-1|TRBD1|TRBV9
CASSGAGGENTEAFF
TGTGCCAGCAGCGGGGCAGGGGGAGAGAACACTGAAGCTTTCTTT
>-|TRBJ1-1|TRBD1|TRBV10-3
CAISADRVEAAFF
TGTGCCATCAGCGCAGACAGGGTTGAGGCAGCTTTCTTT
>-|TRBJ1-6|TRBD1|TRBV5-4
CASSLTQGAGYYNSPLHF
TGTGCCAGCAGCTTGACGCAGGGGGCCGGTTATTATAATTCACCCCTCCACTTT
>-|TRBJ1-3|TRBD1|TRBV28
CASSSASGGGNTIYF
TGTGCCAGCAGTTCCGCTTCAGGGGGCGGAAACACCATATATTTT
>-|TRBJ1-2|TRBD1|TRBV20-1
CSASARDSSLYGYTF
TGCAGTGCTAGTGCCCGGGACAGTTCTCTCTATGGCTACACCTTC
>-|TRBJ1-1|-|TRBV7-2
CASSLARVATEAFF
TGTGCCAGCAGCTTAGCGAGGGTAGCCACTGAAGCTTTCTTT
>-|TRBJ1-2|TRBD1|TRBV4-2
CASSQNNRGSDGYTF
TGTGCCAGCAGCCAAAACAACAGGGGTTCGGATGGCTACACCTTC
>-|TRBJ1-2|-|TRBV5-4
CASSPPVRGNYGYTF
TGTGCCAGCAGCCCCCCGGTGAGGGGGAACTATGGCTACACCTTC
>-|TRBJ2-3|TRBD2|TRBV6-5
CASSLLAGTDTQYF
TGTGCCAGCAGCCTACTAGCGGGCACAGATACGCAGTATTTT
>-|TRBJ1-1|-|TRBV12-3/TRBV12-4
CASSFQLNTEAFF
TGTGCCAGCAGTTTTCAACTAAACACTGAAGCTTTCTTT
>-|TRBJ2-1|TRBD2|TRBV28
CASSGLAPTYNEQFF
TGTGCCAGCAGTGGACTAGCACCTACTTACAATGAGCAGTTCTTC
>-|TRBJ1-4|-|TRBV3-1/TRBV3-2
CASSGYGVDEKLFF
TGTGCCAGCAGCGGCTACGGGGTAGATGAAAAACTGTTTTTT
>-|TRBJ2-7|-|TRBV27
CASSPRPSSYEQYF
TGTGCCAGCAGTCCCCGCCCTAGCTCCTACGAGCAGTACTTC
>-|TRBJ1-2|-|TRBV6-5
CASSYGHAYGYTF
TGTGCCAGCAGTTACGGGCATGCCTATGGCTACACCTTC
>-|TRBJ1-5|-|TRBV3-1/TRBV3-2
CASSQLTDQPQHF
TGTGCCAGCAGCCAACTTACAGATCAGCCCCAGCATTTT
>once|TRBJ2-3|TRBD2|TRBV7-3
CASTVAGGPADTQYF
TGTGCCAGCACCGTAGCGGGGGGGCCAGCAGATACGCAGTATTTT
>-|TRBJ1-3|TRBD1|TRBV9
CASSADRGSGNTIYF
TGTGCCAGCAGCGCGGACAGGGGCTCTGGAAACACCATATATTTT
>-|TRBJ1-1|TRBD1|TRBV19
CASRWGSGQGTEAFF
TGTGCCAGTAGGTGGGGGAGTGGACAGGGGACTGAAGCTTTCTTT
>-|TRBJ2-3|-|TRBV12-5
CASVDYQGSQYF
TGTGCTAGTGTCGATTACCAGGGCAGCCAGTATTTT
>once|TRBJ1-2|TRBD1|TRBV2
CASSARTGDYGYTF
TGTGCCAGCAGTGCCCGGACAGGGGACTATGGCTACACCTTC
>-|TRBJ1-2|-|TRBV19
CASRLTGIYGYTF
TGTGCCAGTCGTCTGACAGGAATCTATGGCTACACCTTC
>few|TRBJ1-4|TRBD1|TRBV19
CASSTTGTGSEKLFF
TGTGCCAGTAGTACCACCGGGACAGGGAGTGAAAAACTGTTTTTT